The clone carrying this T cell receptor beta chain came up once. Antigen: not known. This entry comes from a study of OX40 agonist ivuxolimab in advanced cancers. Autoimmune disease history or systemic immunosuppression meant exclusion. Study-wide results and limits: More expanded clones were found, on average, in CD8+ than in CD4+ T cells.

TCRdb keeps only in-frame clones here, not all; method: immunoSEQ multiplex PCR. Seen here are some 62,000 clones, more than 85% observed once, and the top ten hold 0.62%. The CDR3 consists of 11 residues. Trimming removed 2 bases from V and 5 bases from J, with 3 bases in between. Germline V gene lookup returns CDR1 SGHAT and CDR2 FQNNGV. The sequence came from an adult with an advanced solid tumor such as melanoma, head and neck, liver or kidney cancer. Specimen: CD4+ or CD8+ T cells sorted from blood, collected in a trial of the OX40 agonist ivuxolimab. This chain links TRBV11-2 with TRBJ2-5; D not certain. The CDR3 sequence: CASSLFETQYF. CDR3 DNA: TGTGCCAGCAGCTTATTCGAGACCCAGTACTTC.